This T cell receptor beta chain was obtained from a study of shared clonotypes between healthy human individuals. The CDR3 runs to 14 residues. Deletions cut 5 bases from V and 4 bases from J, with 14 bases between. Germline CDR1 MNHEY, CDR2 SVGAGI. Produced via immunoSEQ multiplex PCR; TCRdb's table is partial and in-frame only. The data show about 2 million clones, about 95% seen once. In this sample, this clone turned up once. The chain couples TRBV6-5 to TRBJ1-2; D unresolved. The sample was naive CD4+ T cells sorted from blood. The sample's subset: CD45RA+ positively selected. The TCR originated in a man aged 18 to 29 in good health. The CDR3 region is CASSRAVPSYGYTF. CDR3 nucleotides: TGTGCCAGCAGTAGGGCCGTTCCCTCCTATGGCTACACCTTC.